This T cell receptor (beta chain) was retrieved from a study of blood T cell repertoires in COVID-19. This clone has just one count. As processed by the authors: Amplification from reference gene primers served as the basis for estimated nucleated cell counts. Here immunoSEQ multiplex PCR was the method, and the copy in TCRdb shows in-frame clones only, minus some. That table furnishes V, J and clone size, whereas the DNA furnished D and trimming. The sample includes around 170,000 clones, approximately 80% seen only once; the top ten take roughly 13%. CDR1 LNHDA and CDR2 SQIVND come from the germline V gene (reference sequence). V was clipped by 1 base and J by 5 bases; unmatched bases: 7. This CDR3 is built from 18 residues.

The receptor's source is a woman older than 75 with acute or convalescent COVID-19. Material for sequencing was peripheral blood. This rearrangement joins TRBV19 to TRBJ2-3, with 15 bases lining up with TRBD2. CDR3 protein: CASSIAGTSGRRGDTQYF. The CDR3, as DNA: TGTGCCAGTAGTATAGCCGGGACTAGCGGGAGGCGGGGAGATACGCAGTATTTT.